Only one count was recorded for the clone carrying this T cell receptor (beta chain). Its cognate antigen is unknown. Germline lookup yields CDR1 SEHNR and CDR2 FQNEAQ (reference sequence). The CDR3 has 14 residues. V was clipped by 5 bases and J by 0 bases, with 8 bases between them. This PCR relied on a set of 60 Vbeta primers and 13 Jbeta primers. TCRdb's table, derived via immunoSEQ multiplex PCR, lists solely in-frame clones and lacks some. The sample yields under 200,000 clones, approximately 80% seen once. The data stem from a study of cytomegalovirus exposure and HLA in healthy donors. General study points: A later analysis reported that several of the most significant clusters appeared to be linked to common viral pathogens, among them Epstein-Barr virus.

The V and J genes are TRBV7-9 and TRBJ1-3; no reliable D call. The sequence was obtained from a young woman in good health and CMV-seronegative. Sequences were obtained from PBMCs. CDR3 bases: TGTGCCAGCAGCCCCGCGGGCTCTGGAAACACCATATATTTT. Encoded protein: CASSPAGSGNTIYF.